The next 2 T cell receptor beta chains were all read from a single sample in a study of regulatory T cells in long-lasting Graves disease. Combining iRepertoire HTBI primers with Arm-PCR of CDR3 regions, the authors built TCR beta libraries. TCRdb processed the multiplex PCR reads anew with MiXCR; each CDR3 protein has one entry. The data contain some 450,000 distinct CDR3 sequences, about a sixth of them singletons. Time point indicated: newly diagnosed GD, antithyroid drugs for less than 3 months. The TCR library used RNA extracted from PBMCs. The same specimen was also included in a second study, on T cells in Graves' hyperthyroidism and ophthalmopathy.

Source: peripheral blood mononuclear cells (PBMCs), taken at new diagnosis, from a patient treated with antithyroid drugs. These receptors were taken from a woman aged 30 to 39 with Graves disease.

The chain uses TRBV12-3 or TRBV12-4 and TRBJ1-5; 9 bases are a match to TRBD1. This CDR3 contains 15 residues. V gave up 6 bases and J gave up 6 bases; unmatched junction bases: 9. The CDR3 sequence is CASSHNRGLIQPQHF. The CDR3 DNA sequence: TGTGCCAGCAGCCATAACAGGGGGCTTATTCAGCCCCAGCATTTT.

Ten or more counts support this clonotype. The chain links TRBV6-5 to TRBJ2-1; no clear D. The CDR3 is made up of 13 amino acids. The V gene's germline CDR1 is MNHEY and CDR2 SVGAGI. Deletions cut 6 bases from V and 7 bases from J, with 13 bases between. CDR3 DNA: TGTGCCAGCAGATACCCAGCCATGAATGAGCAGTTCTTC. Amino acids: CASRYPAMNEQFF.